This TCR beta chain was found in a study of blood T cells in healthy people across ages. Details on this clonotype: What it recognizes is unknown.

V lost 2 bases and J 0 bases, leaving 10 bases between the germline ends. The length of the CDR3 is 15 residues. With each sample, at least 6 micrograms of total RNA were extracted. The use of a sample-barcoded 5' primer and a J-beta primer mix characterized a second PCR of about 7 to 12 cycles. A single record per CDR3 protein comes from TCRdb applying MiXCR to the 5' RACE reads. The repertoire has roughly 1,000,000 distinct CDR3 sequences, less than 25% of them found once; the top ten carry 0.65% to 0.95%. Findings and limits, study-wide: TCR beta diversity, measured per million T cells, fell in a roughly linear way with age.

This sample also belongs to another study, concerning T cells of mothers and their children. Per that paper: Within related and unrelated pairs, thymic selection shapes TCR recombination output in a similar way.

J is TRBJ2-5 and V is TRBV12-3 or TRBV12-4, with no clear D. The sample consisted of blood. This clonotype originated in a girl aged 2-10 years in good health. CDR3 protein: CASSLLWPDQETQYF. The CDR3 nucleotides read TGTGCCAGCAGTTTATTGTGGCCGGACCAAGAGACCCAGTACTTC.